The 17 T cell receptor beta chains listed next were all sequenced from one sample in a study of regulatory T cells in long-lasting Graves disease. The sample's time point: newly diagnosed GD, antithyroid drugs for less than 3 months. Generation of the TCR library employed RNA extracted from PBMCs. Library construction for TCR beta used iRepertoire HTBI primers and Arm-PCR of CDR3 regions. MiXCR, applied by TCRdb to the multiplex PCR reads, yields one record per CDR3 protein. The sample includes approximately 350,000 distinct CDR3 sequences, about 12% of them seen just once. Another study also made use of these data, one on T cells in Graves' hyperthyroidism and ophthalmopathy.

Sequencing was performed on peripheral blood mononuclear cells (PBMCs), taken at new diagnosis, from a patient treated with antithyroid drugs. The receptor source for this set is a woman between 18 and 29 years old with Graves disease.

CDR3 region: CASALAGAITGELFF. The CDR3 DNA follows: TGTGCCAGCGCTTTGGCAGGGGCCATCACCGGGGAGCTGTTTTTT. The chain links TRBV27 to TRBJ2-2; a possible D gene is TRBD1 (6 bases). Per germline, CDR1 MNHEY and CDR2 SMNVEV (reference sequence). CDR3 length equals 15 residues. Trimming shortened V by 8 bases and J by 4 bases, and 17 bases separated the two germline ends.

This clonotype was recorded many times. CDR3 residues: CASSLGYQAGQNYGYTF. For the CDR3, the DNA is TGTGCCAGCAGCTTAGGGTACCAGGCCGGTCAAAACTATGGCTACACCTTC. The rearrangement uses TRBV7-8 and TRBJ1-2; D gene unclear. V shed 1 base and J shed 2 bases, with 17 bases lying between them. This CDR3 is 17 amino acids long. Germline CDR1 reads SGHVS; CDR2 reads FQNEAQ.

This clonotype was detected many times. This chain links TRBV20-1 with TRBJ2-4; 13 bases line up with TRBD2. J lost 8 bases, V lost 5 bases, and 12 bases had no gene match. The CDR3 is 16 residues long. Germline assignment: CDR1 DFQATT and CDR2 SNEGSKA (reference sequence). CDR3: CSALGLAGIILDIQYF. The CDR3 nucleotides read TGCAGTGCTCTGGGACTAGCGGGGATAATTCTAGACATTCAGTACTTC.

This clonotype has a count of ten or more. The chain joins TRBV6-1 to TRBJ2-1; D gene uncertain. Deletions cut 4 bases from V and 0 bases from J, with 13 bases between. Germline CDR1 MNHNS, CDR2 SASEGT. This CDR3 has 16 amino acids. CDR3 in amino acids: CASSALTGSSYNEQFF. The CDR3 nucleotides read TGTGCCAGCAGTGCTCTGACTGGTTCCTCCTACAATGAGCAGTTCTTC.

Details on this clonotype: A read error may be the cause here, since a much bigger clone is one base away. The chain couples TRBV20-1 to TRBJ2-5; no firm D call. CDR3 length equals 11 residues. Looked up from germline, CDR1 is DFQATT and CDR2 is SNEGSKA (reference sequence). The V gene lost 0 bases and the J gene lost 6 bases, with 5 bases spanning the gap. The CDR3 sequence is CSARDIQTQYF. The CDR3 DNA is TGCAGTGCTAGAGATATACAGACCCAGTACTTC.

This clonotype was counted many times. The rearrangement uses TRBV5-4 and TRBJ2-5; TRBD1 matches at 8 bases. The trim removed 6 bases at V and 2 bases at J, leaving 9 bases unmatched. This CDR3 is built from 15 residues. Germline V lookup: CDR1 SGHNT, CDR2 YYREEE (reference sequence). The CDR3 DNA reads TGTGCCAGCACCAAATCAGGGGGCGGACAAGAGACCCAGTACTTC. It encodes CASTKSGGGQETQYF.

Here the CDR3 reads CASSHLGQGNTEAFF. Here the CDR3 DNA reads TGCGCCAGCAGCCACCTCGGACAGGGGAACACTGAAGCTTTCTTT. The rearrangement links TRBV4-3 to TRBJ1-1; 8 nucleotides line up with TRBD1. Germline CDR1 and CDR2: LGHNA and YSLEER. The CDR3 extends over 15 amino acids. Trimming cost V 3 bases and J 1 base; bases outside gene matches: 4.

This clonotype was detected many times. The V and J genes are TRBV3-1 and TRBJ1-1; 7 nucleotides match TRBD1. After removal of 3 bases from V and 5 bases from J, the junction contained 9 bases not matched to a gene. The CDR3 runs 15 residues. The germline CDR1 and CDR2 sequences are LGHDT and YNNKEL (reference sequence). This CDR3 is CASSHPQGGETEAFF. CDR3 bases: TGTGCCAGCAGCCACCCTCAGGGGGGGGAAACTGAAGCTTTCTTT. Filled out from reference TRBV3-1 and TRBJ1-1, the complete variable domain reads DTAVSQTPKYLVTQMGNDKSIKCEQNLGHDTMYWYKQDSKKFLKIMFSYNNKELIINETVPNRFSPKSPDKAHLNLHINSLELGDSAVYFCASSHPQGGETEAFFGQGTRLTVV.

This clonotype was observed a few times. This chain joins TRBV12-3 or TRBV12-4 and TRBJ2-4, with D unclear. There are 12 residues in the CDR3. V was trimmed by 7 bases and J by 8 bases, leaving 12 bases between them. Written as DNA, the CDR3 is TGTGCCAGCACATGGGGTAGGGACATTCAGTACTTC. It specifies CASTWGRDIQYF.

This clonotype was found many times. The chain recombines TRBV27 with TRBJ1-5; 8 bases align to TRBD1. V lost 3 bases and J lost 1; bases outside the gene matches: 2. The CDR3 is made up of 15 amino acids. Germline V lookup: CDR1 MNHEY, CDR2 SMNVEV (reference sequence). In DNA form, the CDR3 reads TGTGCCAGCAGTTTGGACAGGGCAAGCAATCAGCCCCAGCATTTT. It yields the protein CASSLDRASNQPQHF.

This clonotype has at least ten counts. The chain employs TRBV28 and TRBJ2-7; maybe TRBD2 (5 bases). V shed 1 base and J shed 5 bases, with 9 bases lying between them. Germline CDR1 is MDHEN and CDR2 is SYDVKM. The CDR3 sequence is 13 residues long. The CDR3 bases are TGTGCCAGCAGTTTATCGCTAGCAAACGAGCAGTACTTC. This codes for CASSLSLANEQYF.

This clonotype was found many times. J is TRBJ2-4 and V is TRBV7-3, with D possibly being TRBD1 (6 bases). The germline V and J ends were trimmed by 2 bases and 8 bases, with 10 bases remaining between them. Germline V CDR1 and CDR2: SGHTA, FQGTGA. CDR3 size: 13 residues. The chain's CDR3 is CASSLGSGDIQYF. The CDR3 region has the DNA TGTGCCAGCAGCTTAGGGTCAGGGGACATTCAGTACTTC. The full variable domain, rest sourced from reference TRBV7-3 and TRBJ2-4, is GAGVSQTPSNKVTEKGKYVELRCDPISGHTALYWYRQSLGQGPEFLIYFQGTGAADDSGLPNDRFFAVRPEGSVSTLKIQRTERGDSAVYLCASSLGSGDIQYFGAGTRLSVL.

This chain's CDR3 is CASSQEVGSGSIYNEQFF. CDR3 nucleotides: TGTGCCAGCAGCCAAGAGGTGGGGAGCGGGAGCATTTACAATGAGCAGTTCTTC. The chain has TRBV4-2 and TRBJ2-1; 8 bases are a match to TRBD2. The trim removed 0 bases at V and 4 bases at J, leaving 11 bases unmatched. CDR3 length equals 18 residues. The germline V gene encodes CDR1 LGHNA and CDR2 YNFKEQ.

As for this clonotype: It may be a read error: a sequence one base away is much more abundant. The chain joins TRBV2 to TRBJ1-2; 8 bases map to TRBD1. The germline CDR1 and CDR2 sequences are SNHLY and FYNNEI. The CDR3 has 14 amino acids. Unmatched junction bases numbered 8, after V lost 7 bases and J lost 4 bases. The CDR3 sequence is CASITGQGGYGYTF. The CDR3 region has the DNA TGTGCCAGCATTACAGGACAGGGAGGCTATGGCTACACCTTC. The full variable domain, completed using reference TRBV2 and TRBJ1-2, is EPEVTQTPSHQVTQMGQEVILRCVPISNHLYFYWYRQILGQKVEFLVSFYNNEISEKSEIFDDQFSVERPDGSNFTLKIRSTKLEDSAMYFCASITGQGGYGYTFGSGTRLTVV.

Points on this clonotype: A far larger clone is just one base off, so this is likely a read error. The rearrangement joins TRBV7-9 to TRBJ2-7; 8 positions agree with TRBD2. This CDR3 contains 18 residues. V lost 7 bases to trimming and J lost 3 bases; unmatched junction nucleotides: 20. CDR1 and CDR2 from the germline V gene are SEHNR and FQNEAQ (reference sequence). This chain's CDR3 is CASTAKQNGLAPVYEQYF. CDR3 coding DNA: TGTGCCAGCACCGCGAAGCAAAATGGACTAGCCCCCGTCTACGAGCAGTACTTC.

This clonotype was found many times. The gene calls are TRBV5-1 and TRBJ1-4; D unresolved. Trimming took 0 bases from V and 3 from J, leaving 18 bases between them. Germline values: CDR1 SGHRS, CDR2 YFSETQ. This CDR3 has 18 residues. CDR3 sequence (DNA): TGCGCCAGCAGCTTGGGTATTTTCGGGATTCGGGCTAATGAAAAACTGTTTTTT. Translating it yields CASSLGIFGIRANEKLFF.

This clonotype was counted between two and nine times. This rearrangement joins TRBV19 to TRBJ2-2; TRBD1 matches 9 bases. Trimming cost V 5 bases and J 6 bases; bases outside gene matches: 19. CDR3 length: 19 amino acids. Germline V gene sequence: CDR1 LNHDA, CDR2 SQIVND (reference sequence). The CDR3 bases are TGTGCCAGTAGTCCTAGACAGGGGGAGATCATCGTGTATTCCGGGGAGCTGTTTTTT. Protein product: CASSPRQGEIIVYSGELFF. Full variable domain (outside the CDR3, taken from reference TRBV19 and TRBJ2-2): DGGITQSPKYLFRKEGQNVTLSCEQNLNHDAMYWYRQDPGQGLRLIYYSQIVNDFQKGDIAEGYSVSREKKESFPLTVTSAQKNPTAFYLCASSPRQGEIIVYSGELFFGEGSRLTVL.